This T cell receptor beta chain emerged from a study of cytomegalovirus exposure and HLA in healthy donors. Study-level findings and limits: Later analysis suggested most CMV-associated TCR beta chains were HLA-restricted. Immune exposure was documented only through CMV serostatus.

With respect to this clone: What it binds is unknown.

Per germline, CDR1 MNHNS and CDR2 SASEGT. V lost 2 bases, J lost 4 bases, and 8 bases lay in between. The CDR3 is 14 residues long. 60 Vbeta and 13 Jbeta primers were used in PCR. Produced via immunoSEQ multiplex PCR; TCRdb's table is partial and in-frame only. This sample has some 160,000 clones, with around 80% found just once. The chain recombines TRBV6-1 with TRBJ1-4; the D gene is possibly TRBD1 (6 bases). Material for sequencing was PBMCs. This sequence originates from a male donor in good health and CMV-seropositive. The CDR3 loop is CASSERTDNEKLFF. The CDR3 nucleotides are TGTGCCAGCAGTGAACGGACAGATAATGAAAAACTGTTTTTT.